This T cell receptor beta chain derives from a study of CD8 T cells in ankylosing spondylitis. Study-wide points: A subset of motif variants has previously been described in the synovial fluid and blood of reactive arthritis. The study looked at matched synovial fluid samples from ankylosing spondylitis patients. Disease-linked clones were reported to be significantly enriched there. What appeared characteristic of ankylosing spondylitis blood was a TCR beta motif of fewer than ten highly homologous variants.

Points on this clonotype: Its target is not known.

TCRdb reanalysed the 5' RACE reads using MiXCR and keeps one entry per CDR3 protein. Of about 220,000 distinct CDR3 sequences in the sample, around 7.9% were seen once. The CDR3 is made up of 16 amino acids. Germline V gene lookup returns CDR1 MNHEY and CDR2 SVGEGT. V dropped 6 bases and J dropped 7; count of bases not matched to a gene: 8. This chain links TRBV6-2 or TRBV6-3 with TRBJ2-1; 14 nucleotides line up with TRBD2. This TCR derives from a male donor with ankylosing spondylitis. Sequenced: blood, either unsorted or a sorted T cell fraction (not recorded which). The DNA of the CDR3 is TGTGCCAGCAGAAGCCGACTAGCGGGAGGGCGGAATGAGCAGTTCTTC. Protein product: CASRSRLAGGRNEQFF.